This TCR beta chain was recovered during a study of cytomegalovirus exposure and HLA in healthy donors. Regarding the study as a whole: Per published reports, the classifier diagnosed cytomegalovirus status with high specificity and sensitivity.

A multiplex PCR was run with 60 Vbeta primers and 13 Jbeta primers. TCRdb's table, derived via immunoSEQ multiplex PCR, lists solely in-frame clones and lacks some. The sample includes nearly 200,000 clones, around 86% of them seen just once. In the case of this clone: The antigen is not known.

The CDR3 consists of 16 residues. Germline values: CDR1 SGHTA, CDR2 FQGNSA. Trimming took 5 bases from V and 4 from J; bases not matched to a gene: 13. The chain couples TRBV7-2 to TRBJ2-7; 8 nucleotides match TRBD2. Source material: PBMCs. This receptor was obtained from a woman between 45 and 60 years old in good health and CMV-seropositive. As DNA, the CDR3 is TGTGCCAGCAGCCGCGGGGGGAAGCGGAGTGTATACGAGCAGTACTTC. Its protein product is CASSRGGKRSVYEQYF.